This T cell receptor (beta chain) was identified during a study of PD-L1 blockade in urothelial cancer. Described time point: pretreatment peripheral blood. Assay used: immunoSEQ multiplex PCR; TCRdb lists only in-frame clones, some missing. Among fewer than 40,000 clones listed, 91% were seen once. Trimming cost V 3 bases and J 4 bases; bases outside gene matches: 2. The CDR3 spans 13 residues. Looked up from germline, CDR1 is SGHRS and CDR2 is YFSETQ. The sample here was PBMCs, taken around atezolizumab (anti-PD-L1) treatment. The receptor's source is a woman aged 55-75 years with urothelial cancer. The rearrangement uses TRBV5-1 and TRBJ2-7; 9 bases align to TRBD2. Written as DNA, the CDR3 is TGCGCCAGCAGCTGGCGGGAGGGTTACGAGCAGTACTTC. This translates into CASSWREGYEQYF.